This record looks at one T cell receptor beta chain sequence and its context. No cognate antigen has been identified for it. Base qualities are missing; no much larger clone stands one base away. The cohort consisted of 666 healthy bone marrow donors. At the time of sampling, all cohort members were nominally healthy, though unrecorded immune exposures were likely present. The donor tested CMV seropositive and was one of the 289 seropositive cohort members. A peripheral blood sample was collected from each donor, and TCR beta sequencing was performed on peripheral blood mononuclear cells. Genomic DNA extraction from the blood cell samples was performed with the Qiagen DNeasy Blood Extraction Kit. The data originate from a study of cytomegalovirus exposure and HLA in healthy donors (dated by TCRdb to about 2017). At the level of the whole study: In an earlier analysis of 550 to 750 of the donors, approximately 260 Gb of sequence data and 100 million or so unique TCR beta sequences from 180 million or so T cells were reported. About 310 gigabases of sequencing data and approximately 93 million unique TCR sequences were included in an early release covering under 650 HLA-typed donors. The genetic ancestry cluster associated with self-reported Caucasian donors included 70% to 85% of the roughly 400 genotyped donors. The study aimed to test whether signatures of past pathogen exposure could be identified by cataloging public T cell receptors. The T cell repertoires of 700 or so subjects were profiled by immunosequencing and related to cytomegalovirus serostatus. Along with the roughly 670-subject first cohort, a separate validation cohort of some 130 different subjects was used. To predict cytomegalovirus infection status, the study brought together high-throughput TCR immunosequencing, statistical association of individual TCRs with disease status, and machine learning. To study patterns of TCR occurrence, a later analysis re-analyzed previously published TCR beta repertoires from 600 to 750 donors and added high-resolution HLA genotyping. The later analysis used no new phenotypic data to find candidate immune exposures, relying instead on TCR beta sequences and their occurrence across donors. In an earlier analysis of 550 to 700 of the donors, high-throughput TCR beta sequencing was used to judge whether each TCR beta V gene segment behaved as functional or pseudogenic. Donor age, sex, ethnicity and CMV serostatus were compiled alongside the repertoire data. A later genetic analysis took genome-wide SNP genotypes for about 55% of the 666 donors and used that subset as a discovery cohort. All discovery cohort repertoires had been generated using a single sequencing platform. Both class I and class II loci were covered by HLA typing, at four-digit resolution. Typing coverage differed by locus: A, B, C, DRB1 and DQB1 were typed in about 629-630 donors, DQA1 in around 500, DPA1 in 600 to 610, and DPB1 in approximately 450. About five DR-DQ haplotypes were handled as single units for association and clustering, since linkage in the cohort was strong. On average, about 200,000 unique TCR beta nucleotide sequences were sequenced per donor among a few hundred genotyped donors of the cohort, with about 19% of those sequences being non-productive. What the work shows at the level of the full study, not this receptor alone: A later analysis found that TCR association rates varied across HLA loci, with DRB1 alleles showing the most associated TCRs and HLA-C alleles the fewest. When HLA alleles, especially DR and DQ, strongly co-occurred, TCR associations were difficult to assign to individual alleles. A further reported finding was that TCR beta sequences accurately predicted the HLA-A and HLA-B alleles for most subjects in the first cohort. The authors suggested that the approach could potentially be extended to other disease states and immunological phenotypes. The 87-base-pair reads could not distinguish some IMGT-functional V segments, including TRBV6-2 and TRBV6-3, so those segments were excluded. Compared with equally common non-associated chains, HLA-associated TCR beta chains in a later analysis were more clonally expanded and had lower generation probabilities. Broadly in line with IMGT annotations, most TCR beta V segments showed up in productive rearrangements about 90% or about 30% of the time in an earlier analysis of 450 to 750 of the donors. A later analysis found that most CMV-associated TCR beta chains appeared HLA-restricted, with HLA associations seemingly driven largely by CMV exposure. An association between a missense DCLRE1C variant and V-gene and J-gene trimming of TCR beta chains was found in a later genetic analysis and replicated in an independent cohort. Sequencing depth was assumed to be roughly uniform across donors in the presence/absence analyses, though that assumption may not hold. A later analysis associated about 18,000 TCR beta sequences with specific HLA alleles at a false discovery rate of 0.05. HLA typing was unavailable for some donors at each locus, so association tests used only the typed subset. The study listed 150 to 200 TCR beta chains as associated with cytomegalovirus. Compared with the roughly 670-donor mean, donors in an Asian-associated ancestry cluster had fewer N-insertions in productive TCRs, according to a later genetic analysis. Correlated functional status among segregating V segments might be attributable to linkage disequilibrium, but an unknown experimental factor could not be ruled out. Because counts were too low, roughly 18 rarely observed V segments, including chromosome 9 orphons, were left out of the earlier analysis of 587 of the donors. Immune exposure information for the cohort was limited to CMV serostatus. In vitro tests confirmed that three of the cytomegalovirus-associated TCR beta chains recognize cytomegalovirus antigens. In a later analysis, several top co-occurrence clusters were reported to appear linked to parvovirus B19, influenza, CMV and Epstein-Barr virus. Cytomegalovirus status was reported to be diagnosed by the classifier with high specificity and sensitivity in both the original and validation cohorts. This cohort had only TCR beta chains sequenced, and the lack of alpha or paired-chain data limited which features could be detected. A cluster of highly shared sequence variants was judged likely to represent a technical artifact of the sequencing pipeline. While some public TCRs were present in many individuals, most TCR sequences turned up only very rarely across donors.

Libraries were prepared through the immunoSEQ multiplex PCR assay. The multiplex PCR relied on a mix of 60 forward primers for TCR Vbeta segments and 13 reverse primers for TCR Jbeta segments. The CDR3 region of rearranged TCR beta genes was amplified from genomic DNA by a multiplex PCR assay. On the Illumina HiSeq System, the amplified TCR beta libraries were sequenced as 87-base-pair reads. Turning to the authors' computational methods: Across the roughly 670 repertoires, a later analysis counted tens of millions of unique TCR beta chains, 9 million to 14 million of which were shared by at least two donors. To remove PCR and sequencing errors, raw reads were error-corrected and collapsed into unique sequences using a nearest-neighbor algorithm that merged closely related sequences. To assign V, D and J gene segments, CDR3 sequences were aligned to IMGT reference sequences. For a sequence to be retained, a match of at least six nucleotides was required to both a V gene segment and a J gene segment. A rearrangement counted as productive if the CDR3 had no stop codons and remained in frame with V and J, and every other rearrangement counted as non-productive. CDR3 was defined by IMGT convention, running from the second conserved V-encoded cysteine to the conserved J-encoded phenylalanine. The earlier analysis of some 580 of the donors excluded any sequence lacking an unambiguous match to a single V gene segment. An earlier analysis of some 500 of the donors classified V segments as functional when productive rearrangements were above 56.7% and as segregating when the standard deviation between donors was above 5%. A statistical classification framework was built to diagnose cytomegalovirus status from the catalog of TCR beta chain sequences. In a later analysis, V and J genes were assigned by comparing TCR nucleotide sequences against IMGT/GENE-DB human TR gene sequences. Using the TCRdist pipeline, a later analysis assigned CDR3 sequences along with most-parsimonious VDJ recombination scenarios. In a later analysis, each TCR beta chain was defined by its CDR3 amino acid sequence together with its V-gene family, and reads lacking a unique V-gene family were excluded. In a later analysis, a few hundred highly shared, low-generation-probability nucleotide sequences were removed to address suspected cross-contamination and a sequencing artifact. In a later analysis, a clonal expansion index was calculated for each public chain from normalized within-repertoire ranks of inferred template counts. In a later analysis, generation probabilities were computed with a VDJ recombination model fitted to out-of-frame rearrangements, and the resulting probabilities were checked against IGoR. In a later analysis, TCR-TCR, TCR-HLA and TCR-CMV co-occurrence was scored with hypergeometric tests, and a repertoire-size bias correction was applied to TCR pairs. A later analysis estimated false discovery rates by permuting HLA or CMV assignments 20 times. In a later analysis, co-occurring TCRs were grouped using DBSCAN, with TCRdist sequence similarity added in when clustering inside HLA-allele-positive subsets. Repertoires with fewer than 30,000 or more than 120,000 public chains were left out of co-occurrence clustering, as were four to six repertoires with anomalous nucleotide sharing. What TCRdb holds here is the immuneACCESS table cut down to in-frame rearrangements. Part of the clones is not present; checked against another copy, under half of the missing clones reflect an unresolved V gene, and the others are unexplained. V and J calls and clone size are as listed in that table; D and trimming were resolved from the DNA. The sample includes tens of thousands of clones, with 60% to 85% observed a single time. Together, the top ten hold roughly a fifth of the sample.

CDR1 and CDR2 are read off the germline V gene as MNHNS and SASEGT. The V end gives up 7 bases and the J end 10 bases, leaving 9 bases in the junction not matched to a gene. The CDR3 measures 14 amino acids from cysteine to phenylalanine. CDR3 DNA only is kept here, 42 bases in frame from base 1. The sequence was obtained from a woman in her forties in good health and CMV-seropositive. The chain was built from TRBV6-1 and TRBJ2-1; TRBD2 matches 11 bases in the middle. Material for sequencing was PBMCs. The CDR3 protein sequence reads: CASNLAGGRDEQFF. The DNA reads TGTGCCAGCAACCTAGCGGGGGGACGCGACGAGCAGTTCTTC.